The 32 T cell receptor beta chains below were found in one sample sequenced in a study of T-cell memory formation after mild COVID-19. TCRdb itself ran the 5' RACE reads through MiXCR, one entry per CDR3 protein. The sample includes over 500,000 distinct CDR3 sequences, around a sixth of them seen just once. What was sequenced was PBMCs or a T cell subset sorted from them (not recorded which). These receptors were taken from an adult woman who had mild COVID-19 (a few samples of this study predate the infection). Cell type and time point are not known.

This CDR3 reads CASSIRPSNQPQHF. The DNA for the CDR3 is TGTGCCAGTAGTATCAGACCGAGCAATCAGCCCCAGCATTTT. This chain links TRBV19 with TRBJ1-5; D is uncertain. Germline V CDR1 and CDR2: LNHDA, SQIVND (reference sequence). V was clipped by 3 bases and J by 1 base, with 7 bases between them. CDR3 length: 14 residues.

This clonotype was seen more than once but under ten times. The chain joins TRBV7-3 to TRBJ2-2; 7 bases map to TRBD2. The CDR3 is 15 amino acids. Germline trimming cut 5 bases from V and 6 bases from J; bases unmatched to any gene: 9. The germline V gene encodes CDR1 SGHTA and CDR2 FQGTGA. The CDR3 reads CASSPAGAGAGELFF. DNA of the CDR3: TGTGCCAGCAGCCCGGCCGGGGCGGGGGCCGGGGAGCTGTTTTTT.

The J gene is TRBJ2-1, the V gene TRBV12-3 or TRBV12-4; maybe TRBD1 (6 bases). The CDR3 is made up of 13 amino acids. V shed 6 bases and J shed 6 bases, with 12 bases lying between them. CDR3 loop: CASREQGLNEQFF. For the CDR3, the DNA is TGTGCCAGCAGAGAACAGGGTCTCAATGAGCAGTTCTTC.

This clonotype is a singleton in its sample. The rearrangement joins TRBV18 to TRBJ1-5; the match to TRBD1 covers 7 bases. The CDR3 consists of 16 residues. CDR1 is KGHSH, CDR2 LQKENI, per germline. Trimming took 0 bases from V and 3 from J; bases not matched to a gene: 5. The CDR3 reads CASSPPGTVDNQPQHF. In nucleotides, the CDR3 is TGTGCCAGCTCACCACCTGGGACAGTCGACAATCAGCCCCAGCATTTT.

The chain employs TRBV7-9 and TRBJ2-5; D is unclear. The germline gives CDR1 SEHNR, CDR2 FQNEAQ (reference sequence). Between the trimmed V and J ends, which lost 4 bases and 1 base, there was a span of 7 bases. CDR3 length: 13 amino acids. This CDR3 is CASSSSGQETQYF. The CDR3 DNA follows: TGTGCCAGCAGCTCATCGGGCCAAGAGACCCAGTACTTC. Full variable domain (missing parts from reference TRBV7-9 and TRBJ2-5): DTGVSQNPRHKITKRGQNVTFRCDPISEHNRLYWYRQTLGQGPEFLTYFQNEAQLEKSRLLSDRFSAERPKGSFSTLEIQRTEQGDSAMYLCASSSSGQETQYFGPGTRLLVL.

The chain joins TRBV3-1 to TRBJ1-2; D possibly corresponds to TRBD1 (6 bases). The CDR3 covers 14 residues. V was clipped by 0 bases and J by 8 bases, with 13 bases between them. Germline CDR1 reads LGHDT; CDR2 reads YNNKEL (reference sequence). CDR3 DNA: TGTGCCAGCAGCCAAGATTGGGGGGGCGGCGGCTACACCTTC. Its protein is CASSQDWGGGGYTF.

This clonotype was recorded many times. The chain joins TRBV7-2 to TRBJ2-1, with TRBD2 matching over 9 bases. Losses at the gene ends were 1 base for V and 4 bases for J; bases not matched to a gene: 5. CDR3 length: 16 residues. CDR1 and CDR2 from the germline V gene are SGHTA and FQGNSA. CDR3 in DNA: TGTGCCAGCAGCTTAGGGCCTAGCGGGACTTACAATGAGCAGTTCTTC. It translates to CASSLGPSGTYNEQFF.

In this sample, this clonotype turned up a few times. The rearrangement uses TRBV6-1 and TRBJ1-2, with a possible D match to TRBD1 (5 bases). CDR3 length: 14 amino acids. CDR1 is MNHNS, CDR2 SASEGT, per germline. V lost 4 bases to trimming and J lost 0 bases, with 9 bases between them. In DNA form, the CDR3 reads TGTGCCAGCAGTGCCAGGGAGGCTAACTATGGCTACACCTTC. As protein: CASSAREANYGYTF.

This clonotype has only a few counts. The chain employs TRBV9 and TRBJ1-4; D possibly corresponds to TRBD1 (5 bases). Trimming removed 2 bases at V and 7 bases at J, with 15 bases between. In germline, CDR1 is SGDLS, CDR2 YYNGEE. This CDR3 is 15 amino acids long. The CDR3 region is CASSVGTVEGEKLFF. The CDR3 DNA follows: TGTGCCAGCAGCGTTGGGACGGTGGAGGGTGAAAAACTGTTTTTT.

This clonotype was counted between two and nine times. The gene calls are TRBV18 and TRBJ1-5, with 7 bases identical to TRBD1. V trimming: 6 bases; J trimming: 6 bases; junction bases outside the gene matches: 8. Germline CDR1 KGHSH, CDR2 LQKENI. The CDR3 runs to 14 residues. Here the CDR3 reads CASSRLTGAQPQHF. CDR3 in DNA: TGTGCCAGCTCCCGCCTTACAGGGGCTCAGCCCCAGCATTTT.

This clonotype showed up just a few times. V is TRBV19 and J is TRBJ2-2; D call uncertain. The V end was cut by 5 bases, the J end by 1 base, with 11 bases between. This CDR3 contains 15 residues. The germline gives CDR1 LNHDA, CDR2 SQIVND (reference sequence). The DNA for the CDR3 is TGTGCCAGTAGTTCCAGACGACAGAACACCGGGGAGCTGTTTTTT. Amino acids: CASSSRRQNTGELFF.

This clonotype appeared a few times. The chain has TRBV7-9 and TRBJ1-5; 7 bases are a match to TRBD1. Germline V gene sequence: CDR1 SEHNR, CDR2 FQNEAQ (reference sequence). Germline trimming cut 1 base from V and 7 bases from J; bases unmatched to any gene: 1. CDR3 length: 13 residues. The CDR3 spells CASSLVQGQPQHF. The DNA of the CDR3 is TGTGCCAGCAGCTTAGTACAGGGGCAGCCCCAGCATTTT.

The chain joins TRBV29-1 to TRBJ1-1; tentatively, D is TRBD1 (6 bases). Germline values: CDR1 SQVTM, CDR2 ANQGSEA. The CDR3 has 13 amino acids. Trimming pared 4 bases from V and 3 bases from J, leaving 12 bases between. Here the CDR3 DNA reads TGCAGCGTTGTAGCCGGGGGCTACACTGAAGCTTTCTTT. Protein product: CSVVAGGYTEAFF. The full variable domain, rest sourced from reference TRBV29-1 and TRBJ1-1, is SAVISQKPSRDICQRGTSLTIQCQVDSQVTMMFWYRQQPGQSLTLIATANQGSEATYESGFVIDKFPISRPNLTFSTLTVSNMSPEDSSIYLCSVVAGGYTEAFFGQGTRLTVV.

This clonotype came up a few times. This sequence joins TRBV20-1 and TRBJ2-1; 10 bases line up with TRBD2. CDR1 is DFQATT, CDR2 SNEGSKA, per germline (reference sequence). With V trimmed by 6 bases and J by 6 bases, 8 bases remained unmatched. The CDR3 length is 14 residues. CDR3 DNA: TGCAGTGCCAACCCAGCTAGCGGGAGCAATGAGCAGTTCTTC. Encoded protein: CSANPASGSNEQFF.

The chain couples TRBV6-6 to TRBJ2-5; no reliable D call. V was cut by 2 bases and J by 4 bases, with 5 bases left in between. Germline V gene data show CDR1 as MNHNY and CDR2 as SVGAGI (reference sequence). The CDR3 length is 12 residues. Here the CDR3 DNA reads TGTGCCAGCAGTTACGATCGAGAGACCCAGTACTTC. This encodes CASSYDRETQYF.

The rearrangement uses TRBV20-1 and TRBJ2-1; 8 positions match TRBD2. After removal of 0 bases from V and 13 bases from J, the junction contained 14 bases not matched to a gene. The germline gives CDR1 DFQATT, CDR2 SNEGSKA (reference sequence). The CDR3 covers 15 residues. The CDR3 nucleotides read TGCAGTGCTAGAGATAGTAGCGGGGCCCCGGAGACCCAGTTCTTC. The encoded protein is CSARDSSGAPETQFF.

This clonotype was detected a few times. V gene TRBV6-1 combines with J gene TRBJ2-7; D may be TRBD1 or TRBD2 (6 bases each). The CDR3 length is 14 residues. Germline lookup yields CDR1 MNHNS and CDR2 SASEGT. V lost 7 bases and J lost 4, with 17 bases in between. CDR3 in amino acids: CASTESRGGYEQYF. In DNA form, the CDR3 reads TGTGCCAGCACCGAATCCAGGGGAGGATACGAGCAGTACTTC.

The chain uses TRBV5-1 and TRBJ2-7, with TRBD2 matching 10 bases. Losses at the gene ends were 0 bases for V and 1 base for J; bases not matched to a gene: 4. Germline CDR1 is SGHRS and CDR2 is YFSETQ. This CDR3 has 16 residues. CDR3 in amino acids: CASSLEASGGSYEQYF. CDR3 sequence (DNA): TGCGCCAGCAGCTTGGAGGCTAGCGGGGGATCCTACGAGCAGTACTTC.

This clonotype was seen only a few times. The V gene is TRBV7-2, the J gene TRBJ1-2; D perhaps matches TRBD1 (6 bases). V lost 5 bases to trimming and J lost 7 bases, with 20 bases between them. The CDR3 runs 15 residues. The germline V gene has CDR1 SGHTA and CDR2 FQGNSA. CDR3 sequence reads: CASSLRAEGDPGYTF. CDR3 sequence (DNA): TGTGCCAGCAGCCTCCGGGCAGAGGGGGACCCTGGCTACACCTTC.

The chain carries TRBV4-1 and TRBJ1-2; D possibly corresponds to TRBD1 (5 bases). Germline lookup yields CDR1 MGHRA and CDR2 YSYEKL. V lost 0 bases, J lost 5 bases, and 13 bases lay in between. The CDR3 consists of 15 residues. CDR3 nucleotides: TGCGCCAGCAGCCAAGATGGTCAGGGAATGTATGGCTACACCTTC. Translating gives CASSQDGQGMYGYTF.

This clonotype was counted a few times. V and J are TRBV4-1 and TRBJ2-2; TRBD1 matches 8 bases. Looked up from germline, CDR1 is MGHRA and CDR2 is YSYEKL. J gave up 1 base and V 4 bases, and 5 bases lay outside the gene matches. The CDR3 covers 16 residues. The DNA of the CDR3 is TGCGCCAGCAGCCCGAGAGGGACAGGGAACACCGGGGAGCTGTTTTTT. Encoded protein: CASSPRGTGNTGELFF.

This clonotype was observed at least ten times. This rearrangement joins TRBV12-3 or TRBV12-4 to TRBJ1-2; TRBD1 matches 7 bases. The CDR3 has 13 residues. Trimming removed 6 bases from V and 3 bases from J; junction bases left unmatched: 4. CDR3 in amino acids: CASSYDRDYGYTF. The CDR3 DNA follows: TGTGCCAGCAGCTACGACAGGGACTATGGCTACACCTTC.

This clonotype was observed a handful of times. The chain employs TRBV7-3 and TRBJ1-1, with 7 bases identical to TRBD1. There are 15 residues in the CDR3. Germline-derived CDR1 and CDR2 are SGHTA and FQGTGA. The ends lost 5 bases at V and 2 bases at J; junction bases unmatched: 8. CDR3 nucleotides: TGTGCCAGCAGCCTTTCGACAGGGATTAACACTGAAGCTTTCTTT. It is translated as CASSLSTGINTEAFF.

A few counts support this clonotype. This rearrangement joins TRBV6-6 to TRBJ2-7, with D perhaps matching TRBD2 (6 bases). CDR1 and CDR2 from the germline V gene are MNHNY and SVGAGI (reference sequence). Trimming left V 6 bases short and J 0 bases short, with 15 bases between. This CDR3 region has 15 residues. The CDR3 region is CASRTGVGGSYEQYF. The DNA of the CDR3 is TGTGCCAGCAGGACGGGGGTGGGGGGCTCCTACGAGCAGTACTTC.

This clonotype has a handful of counts. The chain employs TRBV19 and TRBJ2-1; 7 nucleotides line up with TRBD1. V dropped 3 bases and J dropped 15; count of bases not matched to a gene: 17. Germline CDR1 LNHDA, CDR2 SQIVND (reference sequence). This CDR3 contains 15 residues. In DNA, the CDR3 is TGTGCCAGTAGTATTCTTGGACAGGATGCTGACCAAAGGTTCTTC. Protein product: CASSILGQDADQRFF.

A few counts support this clonotype. The chain is built from TRBV12-3 or TRBV12-4 and TRBJ1-5; D is unresolved. The CDR3 consists of 14 residues. Trimming left V 2 bases short and J 7 bases short, with 12 bases between. The CDR3 protein is CASSLRQTGQPQHF. For the CDR3, the DNA is TGTGCCAGCAGTTTAAGGCAGACGGGCCAGCCCCAGCATTTT.

This clonotype occurred once. The gene calls are TRBV7-7 and TRBJ2-3; D uncertain. The CDR3 has 14 amino acids. V gave up 5 bases and J gave up 3 bases, with 12 bases separating them. Germline assignment: CDR1 SSHAT and CDR2 FNYEAQ (reference sequence). The CDR3: CASSQNRETDTQYF. CDR3 nucleotide sequence: TGTGCCAGCAGCCAAAATAGGGAAACAGATACGCAGTATTTT.

This clonotype appeared a few times. The gene calls are TRBV5-1 and TRBJ1-1; D is ambiguous. The germline gives CDR1 SGHRS, CDR2 YFSETQ. The V and J ends lost 7 bases and 3 bases respectively, with 13 bases between them. The CDR3 spans 13 residues. The CDR3 DNA reads as TGCGCCAGCGGTCTTGGGATGGACACTGAAGCTTTCTTT. This codes for CASGLGMDTEAFF.

This clonotype has just a few counts. The chain carries TRBV30 and TRBJ2-1, with unresolved D. CDR1 is GTSNPN, CDR2 SVGIG, per germline (reference sequence). The germline V and J ends were trimmed by 0 bases and 0 bases, with 21 bases remaining between them. The CDR3 has 19 residues. In nucleotides, the CDR3 is TGTGCCTGGAGTGTAATTTTGGTTTTCGGTGGCGGCTCCTACAATGAGCAGTTCTTC. Amino acids: CAWSVILVFGGGSYNEQFF.

A few counts support this clonotype. V and J are TRBV7-9 and TRBJ1-1; maybe TRBD1 (6 bases). The V gene's germline CDR1 is SEHNR and CDR2 FQNEAQ (reference sequence). The CDR3 length is 15 residues. Trimming took 1 base from V and 3 from J, leaving 12 bases between them. CDR3 nucleotides: TGTGCCAGCAGCTTAGAAGGGGGGATCTACACTGAAGCTTTCTTT. It is translated as CASSLEGGIYTEAFF.

The CDR3 is CAISESQGAMSGETQYF. The CDR3 region has the DNA TGTGCCATCAGTGAGTCGCAGGGGGCGATGAGCGGAGAGACCCAGTACTTC. The chain couples TRBV10-3 to TRBJ2-5; TRBD1 aligns across 8 bases. CDR3 length: 17 amino acids. V was clipped by 0 bases and J by 4 bases; unmatched bases: 10. The germline gives CDR1 ENHRY, CDR2 SYGVKD.

This clonotype was seen only a few times. The chain recombines TRBV14 with TRBJ1-2; D remains ambiguous. The germline gives CDR1 SGHDN, CDR2 FVKESK. V was cut by 1 base and J by 0 bases, with 0 bases left in between. This CDR3 is 12 amino acids long. The CDR3, as DNA: TGTGCCAGCAGCCAAGCTAACTATGGCTACACCTTC. Translation gives CASSQANYGYTF.